The clone carrying this TCR beta chain appeared many times. This sample is drawn from a study of T cells in Graves' hyperthyroidism and ophthalmopathy. The germline gives CDR1 MNHEY, CDR2 SMNVEV (reference sequence). V lost 3 bases and J 4 bases, leaving 15 bases between the germline ends. The CDR3 covers 15 residues. A Clinical Activity Score of at least 3, a NOSPECS grade of at least 4 and a duration under 3 months were recorded in the ophthalmopathy patients. PBMCs came from 10 ml fresh peripheral blood. RNA transcripts provided the source from which TCR beta CDR3 regions were amplified. The TCR CDR3 first-round RT-PCR relied on the HTBI primer set. MiXCR, applied by TCRdb to the multiplex PCR reads, yields one record per CDR3 protein. The sample shows 450,000 to 550,000 distinct CDR3 sequences, roughly 24% of them seen only once.

The TCR sequence derives from a woman in her twenties or thirties with Graves' ophthalmopathy. The chain uses TRBV27 and TRBJ1-2, with D possibly being TRBD1 (5 bases). What was sequenced was blood. CDR3 bases: TGTGCCAGCAGTTTGGTGGGGGGACGGCGCTATGGCTACACCTTC. Its translation is CASSLVGGRRYGYTF.